The following is a TCR beta chain sequence with its context. An end of the junction does not agree with germline; a read error may underlie this. A modified ARM-PCR protocol with three rounds of nested PCR amplified TCRbeta. Via MiXCR, TCRdb re-called the multiplex PCR reads, giving one row per CDR3 protein. The table lists 76,000 or so distinct CDR3 sequences, nearly 70% of them singletons. This sample stems from a study of tumor and adjacent non-tumor tissue in lung cancer. The CDR3 is 15 residues long. CDR1 is SQVTM and CDR2 is ANQGSEA in the germline V gene. The template was RNA from unsorted bulk tissue.

The chain is built from TRBV29-1 and TRBJ2-2; D tentatively reads TRBD1 or TRBD2 (5 bases each). The sample comprised lung tumor tissue. This receptor was taken from a woman aged 65 to 85 with non-small cell lung cancer. The CDR3 spells CSAQEDSLSARELLF. CDR3 DNA: TGCAGCGCTCAAGAAGACAGTCTTTCTGCCAGGGAGCTGCTTTTT.